This TCR beta chain was obtained from a study of tumor and adjacent non-tumor tissue in lung cancer. About the study: Patients were aged roughly 30 to 76, nine to eleven men and a handful of women, stage I to III. Each sample yielded around 4 million productive TCRbeta reads on average. General study findings and limits: Compared with tumor, normal lung showed significantly lower TCR diversity. Shorter survival was associated with higher TCR diversity in tumors.

This CDR3 has 14 residues. Germline V gene sequence: CDR1 MNHNY, CDR2 SVGAGI (reference sequence). A modified ARM-PCR protocol with three rounds of nested PCR amplified TCRbeta. Each CDR3 protein is one row after TCRdb ran MiXCR on the multiplex PCR reads. The sample has around 50,000 distinct CDR3 sequences; 60% to 65% are singletons. Worth noting for this clonotype: No antigen is known for it. A much larger clonotype is one base distant, so this may be a read error.

The template was RNA from unsorted bulk tissue. This non-tumor lung sample came from over 3 cm beyond the tumor edge. This TCR derives from a woman aged 70-85 years with non-small cell lung cancer. The sequencing input was distant non-tumor lung tissue. The chain links TRBV6-6 to TRBJ1-6, with D possibly TRBD1 on 5 matching bases. The chain's CDR3 is CANSSESGLSTLHF. CDR3 nucleotide sequence: TGTGCCAACAGTTCAGAGTCAGGGTTGTCAACCCTCCACTTT.